This paragraph covers one T cell receptor beta chain sequence. The data were taken from a study of blood T cell repertoires in COVID-19. Study-wide background: From the United States, Italy and Spain came samples of acute and convalescent COVID-19. Sample material is recorded as cDNA or gDNA derived from T cells, B-cell-depleted T cells, or PBMCs.

Original methodology: For nucleated cells, counts were estimated from reference gene primer amplification. TCRdb's table, derived via immunoSEQ multiplex PCR, lists solely in-frame clones and lacks some. Clone size and V and J calls were adopted from that table, with D and trimming inferred from the DNA. This table holds around 200,000 clones, roughly 90% found once. The CDR3 length is 20 residues. CDR1 and CDR2 from the germline V gene are KGHSH and LQKENI. V was pared by 3 bases and J by 5 bases, with 22 bases of the junction left unmatched. This receptor was obtained from a man in his sixties or seventies with active or convalescent COVID-19. The chain has TRBV18 and TRBJ2-1; 7 positions match TRBD1. The specimen sequenced was peripheral blood. This chain's CDR3 is CASSPKLGQARRGDDNEQFF. The CDR3 DNA follows: TGTGCCAGCTCACCTAAGCTAGGACAGGCCCGGCGAGGGGACGACAATGAGCAGTTCTTC.